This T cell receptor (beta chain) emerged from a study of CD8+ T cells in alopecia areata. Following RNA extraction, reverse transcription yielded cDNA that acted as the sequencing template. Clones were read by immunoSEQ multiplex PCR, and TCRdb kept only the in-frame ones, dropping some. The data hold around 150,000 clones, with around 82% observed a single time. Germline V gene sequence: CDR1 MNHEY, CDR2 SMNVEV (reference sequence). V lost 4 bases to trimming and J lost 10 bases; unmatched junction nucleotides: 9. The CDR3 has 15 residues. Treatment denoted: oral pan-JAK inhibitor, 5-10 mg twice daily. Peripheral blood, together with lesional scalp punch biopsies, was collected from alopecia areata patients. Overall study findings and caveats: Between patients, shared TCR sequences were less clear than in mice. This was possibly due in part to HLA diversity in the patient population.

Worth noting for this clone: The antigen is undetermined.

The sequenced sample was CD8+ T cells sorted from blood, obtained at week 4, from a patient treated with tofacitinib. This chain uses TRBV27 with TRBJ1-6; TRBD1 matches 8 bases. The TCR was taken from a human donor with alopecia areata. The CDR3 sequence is CASSYHDRGGSPLHF. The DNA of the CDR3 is TGTGCCAGCAGTTACCACGACAGGGGAGGCTCACCCCTCCACTTT.